The 11 T cell receptor beta chains reported below all come from one sample, sequenced in a study of regulatory T cells in long-lasting Graves disease. Library construction for TCR beta used iRepertoire HTBI primers and Arm-PCR of CDR3 regions. TCRdb redid the calling of the multiplex PCR reads with MiXCR, one entry per CDR3 protein. Of roughly 500,000 distinct CDR3 sequences detected, 20% to 25% appear once; the ten largest clones hold roughly 7.1%. As for time point: persistent/refractory GD, antithyroid drugs over 5 years with positive TRAb. Following extraction of RNA from PBMCs, that RNA was used to make the TCR library. The starting material was peripheral blood mononuclear cells (PBMCs), obtained when the disease was refractory, from a patient treated with antithyroid drugs. The origin of the receptors is a female donor with Graves disease.

This clonotype appeared many times. The CDR3 loop reads CASSNTGTGLYGYTF. Here the CDR3 DNA reads TGTGCCAGCAGCAACACGGGGACAGGGCTCTATGGCTACACCTTC. The chain has TRBV27 and TRBJ1-2; 9 nucleotides agree with TRBD1. Losses at the gene ends were 6 bases for V and 4 bases for J; bases not matched to a gene: 9. The CDR3 loop spans 15 amino acids. Germline CDR1 and CDR2: MNHEY and SMNVEV (reference sequence).

This clonotype was counted many times. The chain is built from TRBV7-9 and TRBJ2-7; 8 bases are a match to TRBD1. The CDR3 has 14 residues. Germline V CDR1 and CDR2: SEHNR, FQNEAQ (reference sequence). V lost 6 bases, J lost 2 bases, and 6 bases stayed unmatched. CDR3 DNA: TGTGCCAGCAGTTCCCCGGGACAGGCCTACGAGCAGTACTTC. This codes for CASSSPGQAYEQYF. Drawing the rest from reference TRBV7-9 and TRBJ2-7, the complete variable domain is DTGVSQNPRHKITKRGQNVTFRCDPISEHNRLYWYRQTLGQGPEFLTYFQNEAQLEKSRLLSDRFSAERPKGSFSTLEIQRTEQGDSAMYLCASSSPGQAYEQYFGPGTRLTVT.

This clonotype was detected ten times or more. V gene TRBV7-9 combines with J gene TRBJ2-2, with 7 bases aligning to TRBD2. V shed 6 bases and J 3 bases; nucleotides not matched to a gene: 10. This CDR3 has 16 residues. Per the germline V gene, CDR1 is SEHNR and CDR2 is FQNEAQ (reference sequence). The CDR3 DNA reads TGTGCCAGCAGTCCGCGCCGGGGGGACTACACCGGGGAGCTGTTTTTT. Translated: CASSPRRGDYTGELFF.

This clonotype was recorded many times. This chain links TRBV28 with TRBJ1-2; 7 nucleotides match TRBD1. The junction had 8 bases not matched to a gene; V was cut back by 4 bases and J by 12 bases. Looked up from germline, CDR1 is MDHEN and CDR2 is SYDVKM. CDR3 length: 12 amino acids. In DNA form, the CDR3 reads TGTGCCAGCAGTTCTAGGGGGCGCGGGAACACCTTC. The encoded protein is CASSSRGRGNTF.

J is TRBJ2-7 and V is TRBV3-1; D is perhaps TRBD2 (7 bases). Trimming left V 1 base short and J 0 bases short, with 13 bases between. The V gene's germline CDR1 is LGHDT and CDR2 YNNKEL (reference sequence). The CDR3 sequence is 16 residues long. Written as DNA, the CDR3 is TGTGCCAGCAGCCAAGCCGTGGGGGGGCTCTCCTACGAGCAGTACTTC. This translates into CASSQAVGGLSYEQYF.

This clonotype has at least ten counts. The chain couples TRBV28 to TRBJ2-7, with a weak D call TRBD1 (6 bases). V lost 4 bases and J 0 bases, leaving 10 bases between the germline ends. The germline V gene has CDR1 MDHEN and CDR2 SYDVKM. The CDR3 consists of 14 residues. The CDR3 loop reads CASSYRVFSYEQYF. The CDR3 DNA reads TGTGCCAGCAGTTACAGGGTATTCTCCTACGAGCAGTACTTC.

The V call is TRBV27, the J call TRBJ1-1; 8 bases map to TRBD1. Unmatched junction bases numbered 5, after V lost 5 bases and J lost 3 bases. Germline CDR1 and CDR2: MNHEY and SMNVEV (reference sequence). The CDR3 contains 14 residues. CDR3 DNA: TGTGCCAGCAGTGGGTACAGGGGGGACACTGAAGCTTTCTTT. Protein: CASSGYRGDTEAFF.

Remarks on this clonotype: It may be a read error: a sequence one base away is much more abundant. The chain uses TRBV6-1 and TRBJ1-2; D perhaps matches TRBD1 (5 bases). Per the germline V gene, CDR1 is MNHNS and CDR2 is SASEGT. The CDR3 sequence is 16 residues long. The CDR3 DNA sequence: TGTGTCAGCAGTGCCGATCGGGACGGTACTAACTATGGCTACACCTTC. It translates to CVSSADRDGTNYGYTF.

Ten or more counts support this clonotype. The gene calls are TRBV6-2 or TRBV6-3 and TRBJ2-2; TRBD1 is a possible D gene (6 bases). CDR3 length: 14 residues. The germline V gene encodes CDR1 MNHEY and CDR2 SVGEGT. Trimming removed 6 bases from V and 4 bases from J, with 12 bases in between. DNA of the CDR3: TGTGCCAGCAGCCCGGACAGCTTCACCGGGGAGCTGTTTTTT. This encodes CASSPDSFTGELFF.

This clonotype showed up just a few times. V gene TRBV30 combines with J gene TRBJ2-7, with 9 bases fitting TRBD2. The CDR3 is 15 amino acids. Trimming removed 2 bases from V and 2 bases from J; junction bases left unmatched: 7. Per germline, CDR1 GTSNPN and CDR2 SVGIG (reference sequence). CDR3 protein: CAWSPRLAGTYEQYF. CDR3 coding DNA: TGTGCCTGGAGTCCTCGGCTAGCGGGGACCTACGAGCAGTACTTC.

This clonotype appeared many times. This chain connects TRBV28 to TRBJ2-5, with 8 bases lining up with TRBD1. V was pared by 6 bases and J by 2 bases, with 5 bases of the junction left unmatched. The CDR3 is 14 residues long. Germline CDR1 is MDHEN and CDR2 is SYDVKM. The CDR3 region has the DNA TGTGCCAGCAGACACAGGACAGGGCAAGAGACCCAGTACTTC. Translated, it gives CASRHRTGQETQYF. Full variable domain (outside the CDR3, taken from reference TRBV28 and TRBJ2-5): DVKVTQSSRYLVKRTGEKVFLECVQDMDHENMFWYRQDPGLGLRLIYFSYDVKMKEKGDIPEGYSVSREKKERFSLILESASTNQTSMYLCASRHRTGQETQYFGPGTRLLVL.